This TCR beta chain was retrieved from a study of blood T cell repertoires in COVID-19. Only in-frame clones appear in the TCRdb table, and some are missing; sequencing was by immunoSEQ multiplex PCR. Of approximately 180,000 clones in the sample, about 88% were seen once. Participants' reported clinical history set cohort assignment. This receptor was obtained from a woman aged 40-49 years with acute COVID-19. The specimen sequenced was PBMCs or T cells enriched from blood (not recorded which).

The CDR3 DNA reads TGTGCCACCCTGGGGGGGGCGCGATATGGCTACACCTTC. This encodes CATLGGARYGYTF. The J gene is TRBJ1-2, the V gene TRBV28; weak D call: TRBD1 (6 bases). The CDR3 spans 13 residues. The V end lost 10 bases, the J end lost 5 bases, and 17 bases lay between the germline ends. The germline V gene has CDR1 MDHEN and CDR2 SYDVKM.